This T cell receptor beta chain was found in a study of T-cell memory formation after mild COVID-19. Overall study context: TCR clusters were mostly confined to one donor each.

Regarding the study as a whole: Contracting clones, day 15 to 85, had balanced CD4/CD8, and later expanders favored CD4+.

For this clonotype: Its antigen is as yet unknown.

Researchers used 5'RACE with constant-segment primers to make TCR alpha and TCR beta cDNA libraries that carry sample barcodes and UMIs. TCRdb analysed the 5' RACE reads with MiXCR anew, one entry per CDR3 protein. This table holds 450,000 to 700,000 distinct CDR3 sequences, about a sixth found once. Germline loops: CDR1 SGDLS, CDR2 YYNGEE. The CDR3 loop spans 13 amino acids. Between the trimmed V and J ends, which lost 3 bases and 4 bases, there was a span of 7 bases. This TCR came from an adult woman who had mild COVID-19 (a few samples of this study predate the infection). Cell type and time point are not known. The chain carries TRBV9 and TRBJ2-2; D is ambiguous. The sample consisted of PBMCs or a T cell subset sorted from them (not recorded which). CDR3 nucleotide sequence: TGTGCCAGCAGCGCGGCCACCACCGGGGAGCTGTTTTTT. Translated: CASSAATTGELFF.